A selection of T cell receptor beta chains follows, all from one sample in a study of OX40 agonist ivuxolimab in advanced cancers. The table came from immunoSEQ multiplex PCR; TCRdb's copy has only in-frame clones and leaves some out. There are about 73,000 clones in the sample; roughly 90% occur only once, and under 0.6% lies in the top ten. The sequencing used CD4+ or CD8+ T cells sorted from blood, collected in a trial of the OX40 agonist ivuxolimab. Source of these receptors: an adult with an advanced solid tumor such as melanoma, head and neck, liver or kidney cancer. Both conserved end residues are part of each CDR3. The D gene is left open where the match is weak.

v_gene: TRBV4-3; d_gene: NA; CDR3aa: CASSQSGSTDTQYF
v_gene: TRBV19; d_gene: NA; CDR3aa: CASSTTGNQPQHF
v_gene: TRBV2; d_gene: NA; CDR3aa: CASSVGQTQYF
v_gene: TRBV9; d_gene: NA; CDR3aa: CASSVANTGTSGNTIYF
v_gene: TRBV9; d_gene: TRBD2; CDR3aa: CASSVAGGSNEQFF
v_gene: TRBV14; d_gene: TRBD1; CDR3aa: CASRQGAGEKLFF
v_gene: TRBV6-6; d_gene: NA; CDR3aa: CASSYTDNEQFF
v_gene: TRBV30; d_gene: TRBD1; CDR3aa: CAWSARDRVSYGYTF
v_gene: TRBV11-3; d_gene: TRBD2; CDR3aa: CASSLGGTSDEQFF
v_gene: TRBV7-2; d_gene: NA; CDR3aa: CASSLTGTEQFF
v_gene: TRBV19; d_gene: NA; CDR3aa: CASSLPGHYGYTF
v_gene: TRBV6-6; d_gene: TRBD1; CDR3aa: CASSYIGQDEQYF
v_gene: TRBV18; d_gene: TRBD2; CDR3aa: CASSLSGSTDTQYF
v_gene: TRBV6-7; d_gene: NA; CDR3aa: CASSYHPIPWEQFF
v_gene: TRBV11-2; d_gene: TRBD2; CDR3aa: CASIRAGGGETQYF
v_gene: TRBV9; d_gene: TRBD1; CDR3aa: CASSHSPGGRADTQYF
v_gene: TRBV2; d_gene: NA; CDR3aa: CASSEQKNTEAFF
v_gene: TRBV7-7; d_gene: NA; CDR3aa: CASSFGEGFEQYF
v_gene: TRBV2; d_gene: NA; CDR3aa: CASSEWGLDTQYF
v_gene: TRBV7-2; d_gene: NA; CDR3aa: CASSLDLNTGELFF
v_gene: TRBV4-3; d_gene: TRBD2; CDR3aa: CASSQEESGGGRGRSYEQYF
v_gene: TRBV15; d_gene: NA; CDR3aa: CATSRRWGVGSYNEQFF
v_gene: TRBV7-8; d_gene: NA; CDR3aa: CASNPDGQPNTEAFF
v_gene: TRBV15; d_gene: NA; CDR3aa: CATSRDRGMDGYTF
v_gene: TRBV11-3; d_gene: NA; CDR3aa: CASSGTRDTGELFF
v_gene: TRBV7-3; d_gene: TRBD2; CDR3aa: CASSLLAGGSGELFF
v_gene: TRBV5-1; d_gene: NA; CDR3aa: CASSLQRQGGETQYF
v_gene: TRBV6-5; d_gene: TRBD1; CDR3aa: CASSYSSRGRGEQYF